The present entry profiles one T cell receptor (beta chain) with its context. This sample stems from a study of cytomegalovirus exposure and HLA in healthy donors. PCR was performed using 60 Vbeta and 13 Jbeta primers. Produced via immunoSEQ multiplex PCR; TCRdb's table is partial and in-frame only. The data hold about 82,000 clones, with 90% observed a single time. Germline V lookup: CDR1 MNHNS, CDR2 SASEGT. V dropped 3 bases and J dropped 4; count of bases not matched to a gene: 3. The CDR3 is 14 amino acids. The rearrangement links TRBV6-1 to TRBJ1-2, with 9 bases aligning to TRBD1. The sample was PBMCs. The receptor's source is a man aged 18-30 years in good health and CMV-seronegative. The CDR3 spells CASSEDRGGYGYTF. The CDR3 DNA sequence: TGTGCCAGCAGTGAGGACAGGGGAGGCTATGGCTACACCTTC.